This T cell receptor (beta chain) was obtained from a study of blood T cell repertoires in COVID-19. Study-wide background: Some COVID-19 samples were acute and others convalescent; all came from the United States, Italy and Spain.

The method was immunoSEQ multiplex PCR; TCRdb's version includes in-frame clones alone and lacks a portion of them. The sample includes around 73,000 clones, 82% of them seen just once. The V end was cut by 5 bases, the J end by 4 bases, with 12 bases between. The CDR3 sequence is 15 residues long. Per the germline V gene, CDR1 is KGHSH and CDR2 is LQKENI. The chain carries TRBV18 and TRBJ1-6, with D hard to call. Sequenced material: peripheral blood. This sequence was found in an older woman with acute or convalescent COVID-19. CDR3 amino acids: CASSSAPGYNSPLHF. CDR3 coding DNA: TGTGCCAGCTCATCGGCGCCAGGTTATAATTCACCCCTCCACTTT.